This TCR beta chain appears in the sequencing data of a study of CD8+CD57+ T cells in acquired aplastic anemia listed by TCRdb under 2018. Broadly, across the study: A mean of approximately 3 ug of DNA, ranging from roughly 0.18 to 30 ug, was extracted from sorted CD4+ and CD8+ cells. CD8+CD57+ expansion was defined as frequency above the mean frequency observed in healthy subjects.

Flow cytometry had shown CD8+CD57+ cell expansion in the patients selected for sequencing. Every patient had severe acquired aplastic anemia, diagnosed using the International Study of Aplastic Anemia and Agranulocytosis and Camitta criteria. No therapy had been received by the patients at the time of blood sampling. The study deep-sequenced TCR repertoires of sorted CD4+ and CD8+ blood T cells from severe aplastic anemia patients and healthy subjects. Patients were enrolled under clinicaltrials.gov protocols 00001620, 01623167, 00001397, 00071045, 00081523 and 00961064 in the USA. Ficoll-Paque density gradient centrifugation was used to isolate peripheral blood mononuclear cells. Before DNA extraction, CD4+ and CD8+ T cells were sorted by FACS or by magnetic beads. Genomic DNA served as template for TCR beta VDJ combination and CDR3 sequence profiling. TCR repertoire sequencing was run on an Illumina HiSeq 2000. As for the original processing: TRBV/TRBJ rearrangement plots, CDR3 size and DJ length profiles, and Simpson's diversity index were used to evaluate the repertoires. The immunodominant clone was defined as the most abundant DNA sequence in deep sequencing data. CDR3 amino acid sequences were checked for sharing across subjects and were also compared against the VDJdb database and published repertoires. In-frame beta chains were kept once TCRdb had trimmed the public reads at Q25 with fastp and called clones with MiXCR. For every CDR3 protein sequence, its rows merge into one entry that carries the most common genes and DNA. TCRdb's processing, not the study's, gives the V and J calls here. This sample lists around 200,000 distinct CDR3 sequences; approximately 48% were detected once. Clones ranked in the top ten supply 1.8% of the sample.

In its sample, this clonotype was seen many times. Its specific antigen is unknown. Base qualities are not recorded, but no much larger clone differs from it by a single base. Results the study describes overall, beyond this receptor: Although roughly 30 CD8+ CDR3 sequences were shared by patients and controls, these sequences appeared highly expressed in patients and within the immunodominant clones of patients. CD8+ Simpson's diversity did not differ significantly between patients and healthy controls (P=0.060).

The CDR3 covers 14 residues, taking in both the cysteine and the phenylalanine. Only the CDR3 portion is preserved as DNA: 42 bases, with reading frame beginning at the first base. As encoded in the germline V gene, CDR1 is MNHNS while CDR2 is SASEGT. The V end gives up 6 bases and the J end 2 bases, leaving 6 bases in the junction not matched to a gene. The rearranged segments are TRBV6-1 and TRBJ2-7; TRBD1 aligns with 8 central bases. Material for sequencing was sorted CD4+, CD8+, or CD8+CD57+ T cells (not recorded which) from PBMCs. This clonotype was obtained from a human donor with aplastic anemia. The nucleotide sequence is TGTGCCAGCAGCCCCGGGGACAGGCCCTACGAGCAGTACTTC. Translated, this is CASSPGDRPYEQYF.